Below are 21 T cell receptor beta chains sequenced from a single sample in a study of OX40 agonist ivuxolimab in advanced cancers. The repertoire was sequenced with immunoSEQ multiplex PCR; TCRdb's copy has only in-frame clones and lacks some. This sample has tens of thousands of clones; 70% to 90% occur once, and the top ten carry 0.45% to 0.55%. Material: CD4+ or CD8+ T cells sorted from blood, obtained in a trial of the OX40 agonist ivuxolimab. These receptors all come from an adult with an advanced solid tumor such as melanoma, head and neck, liver or kidney cancer.

Turning to this clone: In the same sample, other DNA sequences code for this CDR3. The J gene is TRBJ2-3, the V gene TRBV5-1, with TRBD2 as a possible D gene (6 bases). Germline V lookup: CDR1 SGHRS, CDR2 YFSETQ. The CDR3 loop spans 14 amino acids. The ends were cut back, 0 bases at V and 3 bases at J, with 8 bases in the middle. The CDR3 sequence: CASSLAGETDTQYF. CDR3 nucleotide sequence: TGCGCCAGCAGCTTGGCGGGGGAGACAGATACGCAGTATTTT.

The chain is built from TRBV7-9 and TRBJ1-5, with no clear D. The CDR3 sequence is 15 residues long. The V gene's germline CDR1 is SEHNR and CDR2 FQNEAQ (reference sequence). V lost 1 base and J lost 2, with 9 bases in between. The CDR3 loop is CASSLDGKGNQPQHF. The CDR3 DNA reads as TGTGCCAGCAGCTTAGACGGCAAGGGCAATCAGCCCCAGCATTTT.

The chain has TRBV7-9 and TRBJ1-2; 10 bases map to TRBD1. V trimming: 4 bases; J trimming: 7 bases; junction bases outside the gene matches: 3. Germline CDR1 and CDR2: SEHNR and FQNEAQ (reference sequence). This CDR3 has 13 residues. The CDR3 spells CASSSTGGAGYTF. The CDR3 bases are TGTGCCAGCAGCTCGACAGGGGGCGCTGGCTACACCTTC.

This chain connects TRBV6-6 to TRBJ1-6; D call uncertain. Trimming removed 0 bases from V and 7 bases from J, with 13 bases in between. The germline V gene has CDR1 MNHNY and CDR2 SVGAGI (reference sequence). The CDR3 spans 16 residues. The CDR3, as DNA: TGTGCCAGCAGTTACTCGATTACCGCCTTGAATTCACCCCTCCACTTT. Protein sequence: CASSYSITALNSPLHF.

This chain connects TRBV18 to TRBJ2-2; TRBD1 might be the D (6 bases). Germline CDR1 and CDR2: KGHSH and LQKENI. This CDR3 region has 15 residues. V lost 4 bases to trimming and J lost 0 bases, with 9 bases between them. As DNA, the CDR3 is TGTGCCAGCTCACGGGGGACAACGAACACCGGGGAGCTGTTTTTT. This gives the protein CASSRGTTNTGELFF. Supplemented by reference TRBV18 and TRBJ2-2, the full variable domain reads NAGVMQNPRHLVRRRGQEARLRCSPMKGHSHVYWYRQLPEEGLKFMVYLQKENIIDESGMPKERFSAEFPKEGPSILRIQQVVRGDSAAYFCASSRGTTNTGELFFGEGSRLTVL.

This chain links TRBV6-1 with TRBJ1-2; D gene unclear. V lost 8 bases and J 2 bases, leaving 9 bases between the germline ends. The CDR3 extends over 12 amino acids. The V gene's germline CDR1 is MNHNS and CDR2 SASEGT. The CDR3 region is CASRDGNYGYTF. The CDR3, as DNA: TGTGCCAGCCGCGATGGAAACTATGGCTACACCTTC.

About this clone itself: Other DNA sequences in the sample encode the same CDR3. The chain joins TRBV27 to TRBJ2-6; D is undetermined. This CDR3 is 13 amino acids long. The V gene lost 3 bases and the J gene lost 4 bases, with 4 bases spanning the gap. CDR1 and CDR2 from the germline V gene are MNHEY and SMNVEV (reference sequence). The CDR3 protein is CASSLNGANVLTF. CDR3 coding DNA: TGTGCCAGCAGTTTGAACGGGGCCAACGTCCTGACTTTC.

The V call is TRBV7-2, the J call TRBJ2-7; 12 bases line up with TRBD2. J gave up 9 bases and V 5 bases, and 14 bases lay outside the gene matches. Germline V gene lookup returns CDR1 SGHTA and CDR2 FQGNSA. This CDR3 region has 16 residues. DNA of the CDR3: TGTGCCAGCAGCATAAGGGACCTAGCGGGGGGGCCTAGGCAGTACTTC. Residues: CASSIRDLAGGPRQYF.

V is TRBV18 and J is TRBJ1-5; 11 bases are shared with TRBD1. The CDR3 runs 16 residues. The germline V gene has CDR1 KGHSH and CDR2 LQKENI. With V trimmed by 3 bases and J by 0 bases, 1 base remained unmatched. The CDR3 DNA is TGTGCCAGCTCACCGGGGACAGGGGGTAGCAATCAGCCCCAGCATTTT. This gives the protein CASSPGTGGSNQPQHF.

This chain links TRBV29-1 with TRBJ1-4, with a weak D call TRBD1 (6 bases). The CDR3 covers 14 residues. V lost 6 bases and J lost 7, with 18 bases in between. Germline CDR1 is SQVTM and CDR2 is ANQGSEA. CDR3 sequence (DNA): TGCAGCGTGCGTGAAGGGGGGGCAGGTGAAAAACTGTTTTTT. Amino acid sequence: CSVREGGAGEKLFF.

V gene TRBV5-4 combines with J gene TRBJ2-5; 11 nucleotides agree with TRBD1. The V and J ends lost 4 bases and 4 bases, in that order; junction bases with no gene match: 3. Germline values: CDR1 SGHNT, CDR2 YYREEE (reference sequence). This CDR3 spans 14 amino acids. CDR3 in amino acids: CASSKDRGRETQYF. The DNA for the CDR3 is TGTGCCAGCAGCAAGGACAGGGGGCGAGAGACCCAGTACTTC.

The chain is built from TRBV21-1 and TRBJ1-5. TRBV21-1 is reported as a pseudogene. The CDR3 has 15 residues. Written as DNA, the CDR3 is TGTGCCAGCAGCGGGGGCGGGGGGTCACAACAGCCCCAGCATTTT. Translating it yields CASSGGGGSQQPQHF.

This clone was recorded a few times. This chain joins TRBV10-3 and TRBJ1-5; a weak D match, TRBD1 (5 bases). Trimming stripped 0 bases from V and 5 bases from J, with 11 bases between. The CDR3 is made up of 15 amino acids. Germline CDR1 ENHRY, CDR2 SYGVKD. This chain's CDR3 is CAISESWGSDQPQHF. The CDR3 bases are TGTGCCATCAGTGAGTCATGGGGGAGTGATCAGCCCCAGCATTTT.

V and J are TRBV6-1 and TRBJ1-2; TRBD1 is a possible D gene (6 bases). Germline values: CDR1 MNHNS, CDR2 SASEGT. This CDR3 has 14 amino acids. The germline V and J ends were trimmed by 3 bases and 4 bases, with 12 bases remaining between them. The CDR3 spells CASSEMGGLYGYTF. The CDR3 DNA reads TGTGCCAGCAGTGAGATGGGGGGCCTCTATGGCTACACCTTC.

The CDR3 spells CASTQGSRYDEQYF. The CDR3 DNA reads as TGTGCCAGCACCCAAGGGTCTCGCTACGACGAGCAGTACTTC. V usage is TRBV7-2 and J usage is TRBJ2-7; D not certain. CDR1 is SGHTA and CDR2 is FQGNSA in the germline V gene. V was trimmed by 7 bases and J by 5 bases, leaving 18 bases between them. The CDR3 runs 14 residues.

The gene calls are TRBV19 and TRBJ1-1, with D unresolved. V dropped 1 base and J dropped 0 bases, with 12 bases sitting between them. This CDR3 is 16 amino acids long. CDR1 LNHDA and CDR2 SQIVND come from the germline V gene (reference sequence). This CDR3 is CASSIGNTLLNTEAFF. In DNA, the CDR3 is TGTGCCAGTAGTATAGGTAACACCTTATTGAACACTGAAGCTTTCTTT.

This clone was seen a single time. This is likely a read error, given that the CDR3 carries no conserved phenylalanine or tryptophan at its end. The chain links TRBV4-1 to TRBJ1-6; 11 bases align to TRBD1. This CDR3 is built from 14 residues. With V trimmed by 6 bases and J by 10 bases, 5 bases remained unmatched. Germline values: CDR1 MGHRA, CDR2 YSYEKL. Here the CDR3 reads CASSHGTGGSPLHL. Written as DNA, the CDR3 is TGCGCCAGCAGTCACGGGACAGGGGGATCACCCCTCCACCTT.

The chain couples TRBV6-5 to TRBJ2-7; the D gene is possibly TRBD1 (6 bases). The CDR3 runs to 14 residues. Germline assignment: CDR1 MNHEY and CDR2 SVGAGI. V was clipped by 8 bases and J by 3 bases, with 17 bases between them. The CDR3 bases are TGTGCCAGCGGCCGCCGACAGGCCGTCTACGAGCAGTACTTC. This gives the protein CASGRRQAVYEQYF.

J is TRBJ1-4 and V is TRBV28, with 9 bases aligning to TRBD1. The CDR3 has 17 residues. J was trimmed by 3 bases and V by 4 bases; bases with no gene match: 9. CDR1 and CDR2 from the germline V gene are MDHEN and SYDVKM. CDR3 sequence: CASSYTITGGSNEKLFF. Written as DNA, the CDR3 is TGTGCCAGCAGTTACACCATTACAGGGGGCTCTAATGAAAAACTGTTTTTT. The full variable domain, its missing parts supplied by reference TRBV28 and TRBJ1-4, is DVKVTQSSRYLVKRTGEKVFLECVQDMDHENMFWYRQDPGLGLRLIYFSYDVKMKEKGDIPEGYSVSREKKERFSLILESASTNQTSMYLCASSYTITGGSNEKLFFGSGTQLSVL.

CDR3 bases: TGTGCCAGCAGCGCCGGACAGGGCGACACTGAAGCTTTCTTT. This codes for CASSAGQGDTEAFF. This chain links TRBV9 with TRBJ1-1, with TRBD1 matching over 8 bases. V shed 3 bases and J 3 bases; nucleotides not matched to a gene: 4. This CDR3 comprises 14 residues. Germline CDR1 and CDR2: SGDLS and YYNGEE. The whole variable domain, filled in from reference TRBV9 and TRBJ1-1, reads DSGVTQTPKHLITATGQRVTLRCSPRSGDLSVYWYQQSLDQGLQFLIQYYNGEERAKGNILERFSAQQFPDLHSELNLSSLELGDSALYFCASSAGQGDTEAFFGQGTRLTVV.

This chain links TRBV7-9 with TRBJ1-2; D perhaps matches TRBD1 (5 bases). With 0 bases removed from V and 1 base from J, the gap between germline ends came to 15 bases. This CDR3 region has 17 residues. Germline V gives CDR1 SEHNR, CDR2 FQNEAQ (reference sequence). Here the CDR3 DNA reads TGTGCCAGCAGCTTAGCATTGGACTCAGGGAATAACTATGGCTACACCTTC. Protein product: CASSLALDSGNNYGYTF.